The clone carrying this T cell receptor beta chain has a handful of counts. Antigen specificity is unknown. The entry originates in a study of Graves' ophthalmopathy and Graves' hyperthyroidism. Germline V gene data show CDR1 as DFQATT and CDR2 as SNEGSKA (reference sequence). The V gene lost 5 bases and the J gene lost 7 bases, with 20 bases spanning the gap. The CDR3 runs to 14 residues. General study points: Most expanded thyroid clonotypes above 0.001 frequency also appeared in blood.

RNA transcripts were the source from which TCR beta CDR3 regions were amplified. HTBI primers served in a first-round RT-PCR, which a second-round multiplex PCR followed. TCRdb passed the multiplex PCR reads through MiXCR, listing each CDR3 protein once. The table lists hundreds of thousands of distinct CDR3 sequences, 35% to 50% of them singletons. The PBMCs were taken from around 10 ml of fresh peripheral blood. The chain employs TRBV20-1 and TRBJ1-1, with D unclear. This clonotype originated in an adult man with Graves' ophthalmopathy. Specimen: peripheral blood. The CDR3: CSAPLAGIPYEAFF. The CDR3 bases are TGCAGTGCTCCCCTAGCCGGCATCCCCTATGAAGCTTTCTTT.